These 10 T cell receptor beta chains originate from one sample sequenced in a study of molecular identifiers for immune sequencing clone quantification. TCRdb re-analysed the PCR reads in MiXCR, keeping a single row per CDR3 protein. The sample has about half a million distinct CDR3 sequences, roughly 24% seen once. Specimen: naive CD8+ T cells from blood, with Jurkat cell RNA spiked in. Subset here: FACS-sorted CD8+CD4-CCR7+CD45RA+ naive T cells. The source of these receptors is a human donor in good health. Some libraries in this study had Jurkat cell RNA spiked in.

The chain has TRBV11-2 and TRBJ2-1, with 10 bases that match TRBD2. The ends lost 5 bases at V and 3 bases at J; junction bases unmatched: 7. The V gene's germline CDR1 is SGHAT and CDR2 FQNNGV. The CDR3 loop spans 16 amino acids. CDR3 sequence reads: CASSDSSGGLYNEQFF. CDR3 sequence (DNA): TGTGCCAGCAGCGACTCTAGCGGGGGCCTCTACAATGAGCAGTTCTTC.

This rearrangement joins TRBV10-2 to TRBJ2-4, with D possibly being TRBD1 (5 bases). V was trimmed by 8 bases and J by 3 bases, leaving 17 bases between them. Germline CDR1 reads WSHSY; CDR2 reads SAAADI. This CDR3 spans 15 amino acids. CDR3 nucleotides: TGCGCCAGCGGTGGGGCAGGTGTTGACAAAAACATTCAGTACTTC. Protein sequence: CASGGAGVDKNIQYF.

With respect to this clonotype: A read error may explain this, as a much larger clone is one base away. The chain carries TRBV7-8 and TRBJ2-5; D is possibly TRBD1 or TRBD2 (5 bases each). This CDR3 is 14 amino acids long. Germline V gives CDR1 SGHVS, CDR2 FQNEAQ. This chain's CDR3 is CASSLAYGAETQSF. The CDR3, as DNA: TGTGCCAGCAGCTTAGCTTACGGGGCAGAGACCCAGTCCTTC.

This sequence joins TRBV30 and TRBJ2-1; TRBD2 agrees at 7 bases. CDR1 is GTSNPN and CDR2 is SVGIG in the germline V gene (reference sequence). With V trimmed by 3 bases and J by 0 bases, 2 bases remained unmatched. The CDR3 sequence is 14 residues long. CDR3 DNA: TGTGCCTGGAGGTGGGGGGGCTCCTACAATGAGCAGTTCTTC. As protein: CAWRWGGSYNEQFF.

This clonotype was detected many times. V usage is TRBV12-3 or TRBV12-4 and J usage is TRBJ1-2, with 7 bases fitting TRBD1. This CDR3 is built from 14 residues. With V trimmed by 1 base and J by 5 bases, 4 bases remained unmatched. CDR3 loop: CASSLGGTAYGYTF. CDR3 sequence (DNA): TGTGCCAGCAGTTTAGGGGGGACAGCATATGGCTACACCTTC.

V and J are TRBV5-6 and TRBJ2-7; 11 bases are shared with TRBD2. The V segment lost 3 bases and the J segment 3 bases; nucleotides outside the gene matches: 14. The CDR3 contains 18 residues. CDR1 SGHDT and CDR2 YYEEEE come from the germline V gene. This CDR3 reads CASSYWRSLTSGNYEQYF. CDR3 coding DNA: TGTGCCAGCAGCTATTGGAGGAGTTTGACTAGCGGGAACTACGAGCAGTACTTC.

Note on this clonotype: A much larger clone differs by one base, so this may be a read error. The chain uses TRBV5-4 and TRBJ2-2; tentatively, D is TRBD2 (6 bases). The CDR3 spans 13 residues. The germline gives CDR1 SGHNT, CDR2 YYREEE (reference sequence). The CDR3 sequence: CASRKTDTGGLFF. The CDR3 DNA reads TGTGCCAGCAGGAAGACAGACACCGGGGGGCTGTTTTTT.

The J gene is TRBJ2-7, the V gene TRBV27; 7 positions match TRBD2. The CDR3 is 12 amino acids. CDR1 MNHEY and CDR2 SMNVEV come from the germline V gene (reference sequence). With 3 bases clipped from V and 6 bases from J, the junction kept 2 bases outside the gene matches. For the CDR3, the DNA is TGTGCCAGCAGTTTCTGGGGGGGCGAGCAGTACTTC. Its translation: CASSFWGGEQYF.

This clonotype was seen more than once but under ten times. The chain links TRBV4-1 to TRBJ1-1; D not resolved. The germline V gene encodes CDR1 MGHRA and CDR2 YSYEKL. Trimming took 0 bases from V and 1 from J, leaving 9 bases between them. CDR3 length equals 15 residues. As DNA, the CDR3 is TGCGCCAGCAGCCAAGATAGGGCGAGGAACACTGAAGCTTTCTTT. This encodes CASSQDRARNTEAFF.

DNA for the CDR3: TGTGCCAGCAGCTTACCAAACTACTACGAGCAGTACTTC. Its translation: CASSLPNYYEQYF. The genes are TRBV11-2 and TRBJ2-7; D unresolved. Germline CDR1 reads SGHAT; CDR2 reads FQNNGV. The CDR3 spans 13 residues. The germline V and J ends were trimmed by 2 bases and 3 bases, with 8 bases remaining between them.